The 25 T cell receptor beta chains given below trace back to one sample, sequenced in a study of identical twins. Each CDR3 protein gets one entry after TCRdb re-called the 5' RACE reads with MiXCR. The sample includes approximately 700,000 distinct CDR3 sequences, 6.1% of them seen just once. Sample: naive T cells sorted from blood. Receptor source: a young man in good health.

In this sample, this clonotype turned up many times. J is TRBJ2-2 and V is TRBV28, with TRBD2 matching over 12 bases. There are 15 residues in the CDR3. CDR1 is MDHEN and CDR2 is SYDVKM in the germline V gene. V lost 10 bases and J lost 5; bases outside the gene matches: 8. This CDR3 is CATKRTSGITGELFF. The CDR3 nucleotides read TGTGCCACTAAGCGGACTAGCGGGATTACCGGGGAGCTGTTTTTT.

This clonotype showed up many times. V and J are TRBV11-2 and TRBJ2-3, with D perhaps matching TRBD1 or TRBD2 (7 bases each). CDR3 length: 17 amino acids. Trimming took off 5 bases at V and 0 bases at J, with 18 bases between the two ends. CDR1 SGHAT and CDR2 FQNNGV come from the germline V gene. The CDR3 nucleotides are TGTGCCAGCAGCCTATCACCAGGGGGGGCTAGCACAGATACGCAGTATTTT. This translates into CASSLSPGGASTDTQYF.

This clonotype turned up a few times. The V gene is TRBV20-1, the J gene TRBJ1-1, with D maybe TRBD1 (6 bases). V lost 8 bases and J 0 bases, leaving 16 bases between the germline ends. Germline CDR1 DFQATT, CDR2 SNEGSKA (reference sequence). This CDR3 is built from 14 residues. This CDR3 is CSPSLGAMNTEAFF. Written as DNA, the CDR3 is TGCAGTCCTTCCCTGGGGGCGATGAACACTGAAGCTTTCTTT.

In its sample, this clonotype was seen a few times. At one end, the junction sequence differs from germline, possibly due to a read error. J is TRBJ2-3 and V is TRBV20-1; a weak D match, TRBD2 (5 bases). Per the germline V gene, CDR1 is DFQATT and CDR2 is SNEGSKA (reference sequence). The CDR3 contains 14 residues. The CDR3 loop reads CSAGERRVTDTQYF. The CDR3 nucleotides read TGCAGTGCTGGAGAGCGGAGAGTCACAGATACGCAGTATTTT.

J is TRBJ2-7 and V is TRBV7-2; the D gene is possibly TRBD2 (6 bases). This CDR3 spans 14 amino acids. Germline CDR1 reads SGHTA; CDR2 reads FQGNSA. Trimming left V 3 bases short and J 6 bases short, with 15 bases between. CDR3 DNA sequence: TGTGCCAGCAGCTTTGGAGGGAGAGGAATCGAGCAGTACTTC. Translating gives CASSFGGRGIEQYF.

Ten or more counts support this clonotype. V and J are TRBV12-3 or TRBV12-4 and TRBJ1-1; D call uncertain. This CDR3 is 10 amino acids long. The ends were cut back, 6 bases at V and 1 base at J, with 0 bases in the middle. CDR3 DNA sequence: TGTGCCAGCAGGAACACTGAAGCTTTCTTT. Amino acids: CASRNTEAFF.

This clonotype was counted many times. This chain joins TRBV3-1 and TRBJ2-1, with a possible D match to TRBD2 (7 bases). The germline V and J ends were trimmed by 2 bases and 5 bases, with 16 bases remaining between them. This CDR3 has 16 amino acids. Looked up from germline, CDR1 is LGHDT and CDR2 is YNNKEL (reference sequence). CDR3 DNA sequence: TGTGCCAGCAGCCAATGGGGGGGCCCGCGTGACAATGAGCAGTTCTTC. Its translation is CASSQWGGPRDNEQFF.

There are a few counts of this clonotype. This chain uses TRBV14 with TRBJ2-3; 8 bases align to TRBD1. Trimming took 0 bases from V and 0 from J; bases not matched to a gene: 5. Germline CDR1 SGHDN, CDR2 FVKESK. This CDR3 has 17 amino acids. The CDR3 DNA reads as TGTGCCAGCAGCCAAGAAAGCAGGGGGCGCAGCACAGATACGCAGTATTTT. The encoded protein is CASSQESRGRSTDTQYF.

At least ten counts were recorded for this clonotype. This sequence joins TRBV12-3 or TRBV12-4 and TRBJ1-6, with TRBD1 matching over 9 bases. This CDR3 has 15 amino acids. V gave up 5 bases and J gave up 8 bases; unmatched junction bases: 7. DNA for the CDR3: TGTGCCAGCAGTCCGCCCTGGGACAGGGATTCACCCCTCCACTTT. Translation gives CASSPPWDRDSPLHF.

This clonotype was seen a few times. This chain connects TRBV7-7 to TRBJ2-2; possible D gene TRBD1, 6 bases. Per the germline V gene, CDR1 is SSHAT and CDR2 is FNYEAQ (reference sequence). The CDR3 is made up of 13 amino acids. The ends were cut back, 5 bases at V and 7 bases at J, with 11 bases in the middle. The CDR3 loop is CASSPMTGGELFF. The CDR3 DNA reads TGTGCCAGCAGCCCGATGACAGGCGGGGAGCTGTTTTTT.

V is TRBV27 and J is TRBJ2-1, with D perhaps TRBD2 (5 bases). This CDR3 has 15 residues. Germline V CDR1 and CDR2: MNHEY, SMNVEV (reference sequence). V lost 5 bases to trimming and J lost 0 bases, with 11 bases between them. The CDR3 coding sequence is TGTGCCAGCAGTCCCGACGGGGTCTCCTACAATGAGCAGTTCTTC. Translation gives CASSPDGVSYNEQFF.

This clonotype came up many times. CDR3 nucleotide sequence: TGCAGCGTTGATAGGGACTACAATGAGCAGTTCTTC. It is translated as CSVDRDYNEQFF. V is TRBV29-1 and J is TRBJ2-1; unclear D gene. The CDR3 covers 12 residues. V gave up 3 bases and J gave up 3 bases, with 6 bases separating them. From germline, CDR1 is SQVTM and CDR2 ANQGSEA.

There are many counts of this clonotype. The CDR3 bases are TGTGCCAGCAGCTTAGGTTCGGCAGGCAATCAGCCCCAGCATTTT. This codes for CASSLGSAGNQPQHF. The V gene is TRBV7-9, the J gene TRBJ1-5, with D unclear. The CDR3 totals 15 residues. Trimming cost V 1 base and J 2 bases, with 9 bases left between them. Germline assignment: CDR1 SEHNR and CDR2 FQNEAQ (reference sequence).

This clonotype was seen at least ten times. DNA of the CDR3: TGTGCCAGCAGGAAAGCGGGACGGACCACCGGGGAGCTGTTTTTT. It yields the protein CASRKAGRTTGELFF. The rearrangement joins TRBV12-3 or TRBV12-4 to TRBJ2-2, with 7 nucleotides matching TRBD2. The CDR3 consists of 15 residues. V gave up 6 bases and J gave up 4 bases; unmatched junction bases: 8.

In its sample, this clonotype was seen many times. The CDR3 sequence is CSASKIAGEVSDTQYF. As DNA, the CDR3 is TGCAGTGCTAGTAAGATAGCGGGAGAGGTTTCAGATACGCAGTATTTT. V usage is TRBV20-1 and J usage is TRBJ2-3, with 9 bases aligning to TRBD2. The CDR3 is 16 residues long. Per the germline V gene, CDR1 is DFQATT and CDR2 is SNEGSKA (reference sequence). V dropped 3 bases and J dropped 4; count of bases not matched to a gene: 11.

This clonotype was found many times. The V and J genes are TRBV20-1 and TRBJ2-2, with D perhaps matching TRBD1 (7 bases). CDR3 size: 16 residues. Trimming removed 7 bases from V and 7 bases from J, with 25 bases in between. Germline CDR1 reads DFQATT; CDR2 reads SNEGSKA (reference sequence). CDR3 DNA: TGCAGTGTCTCTCCTTTGATAGGCAGGGGGGTCGGGGAGCTGTTTTTT. This sequence encodes CSVSPLIGRGVGELFF.

This clonotype showed up many times. The chain couples TRBV12-3 or TRBV12-4 to TRBJ2-1; 7 bases align to TRBD1. Germline trimming cut 6 bases from V and 3 bases from J; bases unmatched to any gene: 2. The CDR3 covers 13 residues. The CDR3 DNA reads TGTGCCAGCAGCCGGGACAGCTACAATGAGCAGTTCTTC. Its translation: CASSRDSYNEQFF.

The chain combines TRBV9 with TRBJ2-4; no clear D. In germline, CDR1 is SGDLS, CDR2 YYNGEE. Trimming cost V 2 bases and J 0 bases, with 6 bases left between them. This CDR3 contains 14 residues. CDR3 residues: CASSVRIAKNIQYF. CDR3 sequence (DNA): TGTGCCAGCAGCGTGCGGATAGCCAAAAACATTCAGTACTTC. Full variable domain (remainder filled in from reference TRBV9 and TRBJ2-4): DSGVTQTPKHLITATGQRVTLRCSPRSGDLSVYWYQQSLDQGLQFLIQYYNGEERAKGNILERFSAQQFPDLHSELNLSSLELGDSALYFCASSVRIAKNIQYFGAGTRLSVL.

This clonotype was counted ten times or more. This chain joins TRBV7-2 and TRBJ2-3, with 8 bases matching TRBD2. With V trimmed by 3 bases and J by 6 bases, 8 bases remained unmatched. The CDR3 contains 15 residues. From germline, CDR1 is SGHTA and CDR2 FQGNSA. The CDR3 spells CASSFNQRGSDTQYF. Written as DNA, the CDR3 is TGTGCCAGCAGCTTCAACCAGCGGGGGTCCGATACGCAGTATTTT.

Of note for this clonotype: A much larger clone differs by one base, so this may be a read error. The chain combines TRBV5-6 with TRBJ1-2; 7 bases map to TRBD1. The CDR3 covers 13 residues. V lost 2 bases and J lost 3; bases outside the gene matches: 1. In germline, CDR1 is SGHDT, CDR2 YYEEEE. CDR3 sequence (DNA): TGTGCCAGCAGCTTTGGGACAGACTATGGCTACACCTTC. Translation gives CASSFGTDYGYTF.

This clonotype was seen more than once but under ten times. CDR3 residues: CATSRAGGGANVLTF. CDR3 nucleotide sequence: TGTGCCACCAGCAGAGCGGGCGGAGGGGCCAACGTCCTGACTTTC. The chain combines TRBV15 with TRBJ2-6; unclear D gene. With 1 base removed from V and 4 bases from J, the gap between germline ends came to 8 bases. The V gene's germline CDR1 is LNHNV and CDR2 YYDKDF (reference sequence). The CDR3 runs 15 residues.

This chain uses TRBV9 with TRBJ2-3; D is unresolved. The germline V gene has CDR1 SGDLS and CDR2 YYNGEE. V was cut by 5 bases and J by 2 bases, with 15 bases left in between. The CDR3 sequence is 15 residues long. The CDR3 bases are TGTGCCAGCAGAGCCCGTAGACTTGACACAGATACGCAGTATTTT. Encoded protein: CASRARRLDTDTQYF.

In this sample, this clonotype turned up a few times. The chain couples TRBV20-1 to TRBJ2-1; D tentatively fits TRBD1 or TRBD2 (7 bases each). The CDR3 totals 14 residues. The V gene's germline CDR1 is DFQATT and CDR2 SNEGSKA (reference sequence). Trimming left V 6 bases short and J 4 bases short, with 16 bases between. The CDR3: CSARGGGLYNEQFF. CDR3 nucleotides: TGCAGTGCCAGGGGGGGAGGTTTGTACAATGAGCAGTTCTTC.

This clonotype occurred a few times. The chain combines TRBV3-1 with TRBJ1-6; D gene uncertain. Germline V gives CDR1 LGHDT, CDR2 YNNKEL (reference sequence). The germline V and J ends were trimmed by 4 bases and 10 bases, with 11 bases remaining between them. This CDR3 has 13 amino acids. The DNA of the CDR3 is TGTGCCAGCAGCCCGGGGTCAGGCTCACCCCTCCACTTT. Translating gives CASSPGSGSPLHF. The full variable domain, its missing parts supplied by reference TRBV3-1 and TRBJ1-6, is DTAVSQTPKYLVTQMGNDKSIKCEQNLGHDTMYWYKQDSKKFLKIMFSYNNKELIINETVPNRFSPKSPDKAHLNLHINSLELGDSAVYFCASSPGSGSPLHFGNGTRLTVT.

Ten or more counts support this clonotype. The V and J genes are TRBV5-1 and TRBJ2-1; D might be TRBD1 (5 bases). Germline V gives CDR1 SGHRS, CDR2 YFSETQ. This CDR3 region has 15 residues. The ends were cut back, 3 bases at V and 5 bases at J, with 15 bases in the middle. This chain's CDR3 is CASSSAPGPDNEQFF. CDR3 DNA sequence: TGCGCCAGCAGCTCGGCCCCAGGGCCCGACAATGAGCAGTTCTTC.